This is a list of T cell receptor beta chains from one sample in a study of blood T cells in healthy people across ages. MiXCR was run by TCRdb on the 5' RACE reads, yielding one entry per CDR3 protein. The table shows around 780,000 distinct CDR3 sequences, with 20% to 30% occurring only once. Separately, the same data were catalogued under a study of T cells of mothers and their children.

Material for sequencing was blood. These receptors were taken from a boy younger than 18 in good health. Both conserved end residues are part of each CDR3. The D gene is left open where the match is weak. Expanded clones get a size class; other rows say once, few or many, or leave the size out.

clone_size	j_call	d_call	v_call	cdr3_nt	cdr3_aa
-	TRBJ1-2	-	TRBV7-8	TGTGCCAGCAGCGAGAGGGGTTCCGGCTACACCTTC	CASSERGSGYTF
few	TRBJ2-7	-	TRBV20-1	TGCAGTGCTAGAGGGCAGGGGCGATCCTACGAGCAGTACTTC	CSARGQGRSYEQYF
-	TRBJ1-2	-	TRBV7-9	TGTGCCAGCAGCTTAGACCGGACGGCTAACTATGGCTACACCTTC	CASSLDRTANYGYTF
-	TRBJ2-3	-	TRBV12-3/TRBV12-4	TGTGCCAGCCAGCTCGAGGCGGGTACGCAGTATTTT	CASQLEAGTQYF
few	TRBJ2-7	TRBD1	TRBV5-1	TGCGCCAGCAGCGCCCCCGGGACAGGTTGGAACGAGCAGTACTTC	CASSAPGTGWNEQYF
few	TRBJ2-1	TRBD1	TRBV6-5	TGTGCCAGCAGTACGGACAGGGAAAATGAGCAGTTCTTC	CASSTDRENEQFF
few	TRBJ2-5	-	TRBV14	TGTGCCAGCAGCCAGCTACAGGTCCGGGAGACCCAGTACTTC	CASSQLQVRETQYF
-	TRBJ1-1	TRBD1	TRBV24-1	TGTGCCACCAGGGACAGGGCGAACACTGAAGCTTTCTTT	CATRDRANTEAFF
-	TRBJ2-6	-	TRBV5-6	TGTGCCAGCAGCTTGCGGATGCCTGGGGCCAACGTCCTGACTTTC	CASSLRMPGANVLTF
few	TRBJ1-6	TRBD1	TRBV15	TGTGCCACCAGCAGAGGGGGACAGGGGGCTTCAAATTCACCCCTCCACTTT	CATSRGGQGASNSPLHF
few	TRBJ2-1	-	TRBV7-2	TGTGCCAGCAGCTTAGCGGGGGGTTTCGATGAGCAGTTCTTC	CASSLAGGFDEQFF
-	TRBJ2-7	-	TRBV2	TGTGCCAGCAGTGAAGCCGGGACCTATGTCTACGAGCAGTACTTC	CASSEAGTYVYEQYF
-	TRBJ2-6	-	TRBV13	TGTGCCAGCAGCCCCTGGGGCCTCCTCTCTGGGGCCAACGTCCTGACTTTC	CASSPWGLLSGANVLTF
-	TRBJ1-1	-	TRBV29-1	TGCAGCGCCCCCGGGCAGAACACTGAAGCTTTCTTT	CSAPGQNTEAFF
few	TRBJ2-5	-	TRBV6-6	TGTGCCAGCAACGGGGGAGAAGAGACCCAGTACTTC	CASNGGEETQYF
-	TRBJ2-7	-	TRBV10-3	TGTGCCACCACCCCTTTATTGGGCGAGCAGTACTTC	CATTPLLGEQYF
-	TRBJ2-3	TRBD1	TRBV6-6	TGTGCCAGCAGGAACCGGGACAGTAACACAGATACGCAGTATTTT	CASRNRDSNTDTQYF
once	TRBJ2-5	TRBD1	TRBV20-1	TGCAGTGCTAGAGTGACCACCGGGACAGAACAAGAGACCCAGTACTTC	CSARVTTGTEQETQYF
-	TRBJ2-1	-	TRBV9	TGTGCCAGCAGCGTAGTGCCCGGTGACACCTACAATGAGCAGTTCTTC	CASSVVPGDTYNEQFF
-	TRBJ1-4	TRBD1	TRBV6-1	TGTGCCAGCAAGGGACAGGGGATTGTAAAACTGTTTTTT	CASKGQGIVKLFF